These 18 T cell receptor beta chains originate from one sample sequenced in a study of T cells expressing NK-cell markers. Each CDR3 protein gets one entry in TCRdb, which reprocessed the 5' RACE reads and gives no DNA. Its clone listing holds some 390,000 distinct CDR3 sequences. The sequencing sample was made of blood T cells: a sorted CD56 or NKG2C T cell subset, CD4+ or CD8+ T cells, or bulk PBMC T cells (not recorded which). The origin of the receptors is a woman aged 45-60 years in good health.

The genes are TRBV20-1 and TRBJ1-2. Germline V gene lookup returns CDR1 DFQATT and CDR2 SNEGSKA (reference sequence). CDR3 length: 13 amino acids. The CDR3 is CSARAGSVYGYTF.

The CDR3: CASSLTGQGHQPQHF. This chain links TRBV27 with TRBJ1-5; with no DNA, the TCRdb D assignment of TRBD1 cannot be verified. This CDR3 region has 15 residues. Germline V gene data show CDR1 as MNHEY and CDR2 as SMNVEV (reference sequence).

The chain joins TRBV2 to TRBJ1-1; TCRdb's assignment of TRBD1 cannot be checked, as there is no DNA. The CDR3 length is 15 residues. CDR1 and CDR2 (germline): SNHLY, FYNNEI. CDR3 amino acids: CASTKVGSLNTEAFF.

The gene calls are TRBV7-9 and TRBJ1-5; the D call from TCRdb, TRBD1, cannot be confirmed without DNA. The CDR3 has 18 residues. Germline V gives CDR1 SEHNR, CDR2 FQNEAQ (reference sequence). The CDR3 reads CASSPRGTGGDGNQPQHF.

V gene TRBV7-9 combines with J gene TRBJ2-3; TCRdb's D call, TRBD1, is unchecked because there is no DNA. This CDR3 spans 14 amino acids. Germline CDR1 is SEHNR and CDR2 is FQNEAQ (reference sequence). CDR3 sequence reads: CASSSHLGGDTQYF.

The chain carries TRBV3-1 and TRBJ1-6. Germline assignment: CDR1 LGHDT and CDR2 YNNKEL (reference sequence). The CDR3 is made up of 13 amino acids. This chain's CDR3 is CASRGVDNSPLHF.

The chain is built from TRBV29-1 and TRBJ1-3. The V gene's germline CDR1 is SQVTM and CDR2 ANQGSEA. The CDR3 length is 11 residues. CDR3 region: CSGHWGNTIYF.

J is TRBJ2-5 and V is TRBV10-3; checking the TCRdb D call of TRBD2 is not possible without DNA. This CDR3 is built from 17 residues. Germline lookup yields CDR1 ENHRY and CDR2 SYGVKD. CDR3 amino acids: CAISEKGAGVGQETQYF.

V and J are TRBV7-9 and TRBJ2-2. The length of the CDR3 is 11 residues. Per the germline V gene, CDR1 is SEHNR and CDR2 is FQNEAQ (reference sequence). The CDR3 sequence: CASRLTGELFF.

J is TRBJ2-1 and V is TRBV20-1; TCRdb names TRBD2, which stays unverified in the absence of DNA. The CDR3 is made up of 11 amino acids. Germline values: CDR1 DFQATT, CDR2 SNEGSKA (reference sequence). CDR3 region: CSTNDRDWQFF.

V usage is TRBV27 and J usage is TRBJ2-2; TCRdb outputs TRBD2, but without DNA this stays unchecked. The CDR3 spans 15 residues. Germline V CDR1 and CDR2: MNHEY, SMNVEV (reference sequence). The CDR3 is CASLPAGRNTGELFF.

This chain uses TRBV29-1 with TRBJ2-1; TCRdb indicates TRBD2, and absent DNA this call remains unverified. Germline CDR1 is SQVTM and CDR2 is ANQGSEA. CDR3 length: 14 amino acids. CDR3 sequence reads: CSVTREGVYNEQFF.

The chain recombines TRBV7-2 with TRBJ2-1. The CDR3 runs 15 residues. Germline loops: CDR1 SGHTA, CDR2 FQGNSA. CDR3 loop: CASSLSGGLLHEQFF.

The V and J genes are TRBV14 and TRBJ2-1; without DNA, the TCRdb call of TRBD2 cannot be checked. This CDR3 spans 16 amino acids. CDR1 and CDR2 (germline): SGHDN, FVKESK. CDR3 protein: CASSPLAGGAYNEQFF.

The V gene is TRBV15, the J gene TRBJ2-1. The CDR3 sequence is 13 residues long. Germline CDR1 and CDR2: LNHNV and YYDKDF (reference sequence). The CDR3 reads CATSIPVRNEQFF.

The chain couples TRBV28 to TRBJ2-5; the D call of TRBD1 rests on TCRdb alone, since no DNA is present to check it. The V gene's germline CDR1 is MDHEN and CDR2 SYDVKM. CDR3 length: 15 amino acids. CDR3: CASSPWTQTRDTQYF.

The rearrangement links TRBV30 to TRBJ2-7; lacking DNA, the TRBD2 call made by TCRdb goes unchecked. CDR3 length: 18 amino acids. CDR1 and CDR2 from the germline V gene are GTSNPN and SVGIG (reference sequence). CDR3 region: CAWSVREIAGGGQVEQYF.

The chain combines TRBV20-1 with TRBJ2-1; TCRdb lists TRBD2, though no DNA is available to test this call. Germline V lookup: CDR1 DFQATT, CDR2 SNEGSKA (reference sequence). This CDR3 has 13 amino acids. CDR3 residues: CSAGGLLRDEQFF.